These 5 T cell receptor beta chains came from one sample sequenced in a study of shared clonotypes between healthy human individuals. Clones were sequenced by immunoSEQ multiplex PCR, and TCRdb holds only the in-frame ones, with some missing. The profile shows approximately 510,000 clones, approximately 79% of them singletons. Sequenced material: PBMCs. These TCRs come from a woman in her 40s in good health. Some clones in this sample may be carry-over from other donors' samples.

The chain couples TRBV9 to TRBJ2-7; 8 bases agree with TRBD2. With V trimmed by 4 bases and J by 3 bases, 3 bases remained unmatched. This CDR3 is 13 amino acids long. The germline V gene encodes CDR1 SGDLS and CDR2 YYNGEE. This chain's CDR3 is CASSSGGGYEQYF. The CDR3 DNA is TGTGCCAGCAGCTCCGGGGGGGGCTACGAGCAGTACTTC.

The genes are TRBV2 and TRBJ1-5; TRBD1 is a possible D gene (5 bases). CDR1 and CDR2 from the germline V gene are SNHLY and FYNNEI. V dropped 3 bases and J dropped 6 bases, with 15 bases sitting between them. The CDR3 runs to 15 residues. CDR3: CASSDGSNRLQPQHF. The CDR3 DNA is TGTGCCAGCAGTGACGGTAGTAACAGGCTTCAGCCCCAGCATTTT. The full variable domain, its missing parts supplied by reference TRBV2 and TRBJ1-5, is EPEVTQTPSHQVTQMGQEVILRCVPISNHLYFYWYRQILGQKVEFLVSFYNNEISEKSEIFDDQFSVERPDGSNFTLKIRSTKLEDSAMYFCASSDGSNRLQPQHFGDGTRLSIL.

The V and J genes are TRBV7-2 and TRBJ2-1, with 11 bases identical to TRBD2. The V segment lost 1 base and the J segment 8 bases; nucleotides outside the gene matches: 7. This CDR3 is 16 amino acids long. Germline V gives CDR1 SGHTA, CDR2 FQGNSA. In DNA, the CDR3 is TGTGCCAGCAGCTTAGAGCTTCCTAGCGGGAGGTATGAGCAGTTCTTC. Protein product: CASSLELPSGRYEQFF.

The chain employs TRBV14 and TRBJ1-1; the D gene is possibly TRBD1 (6 bases). This CDR3 region has 15 residues. V shed 0 bases and J shed 4 bases, with 12 bases lying between them. The germline V gene has CDR1 SGHDN and CDR2 FVKESK. The CDR3 sequence is CASSQERGASTEAFF. The CDR3, as DNA: TGTGCCAGCAGCCAAGAGAGGGGGGCTTCCACTGAAGCTTTCTTT.

This clone was counted many times. The genes are TRBV5-4 and TRBJ2-3; 12 bases align to TRBD2. Germline V CDR1 and CDR2: SGHNT, YYREEE (reference sequence). The CDR3 extends over 16 amino acids. V shed 3 bases, J shed 4 bases, and the junction held 6 bases outside the gene matches. The CDR3 DNA is TGTGCCAGCAGCTATCGACTAGCGGGAGTGGCAGATACGCAGTATTTT. Its translation is CASSYRLAGVADTQYF.